The rows below give T cell receptor beta chains drawn from one sample of a study of identical twins. TCRdb used MiXCR to reprocess the 5' RACE reads, holding one entry per CDR3 protein. The sample shows a few hundred thousand distinct CDR3 sequences, 12% of them seen only once. The same data also went into a second study, on yellow fever vaccine responses in identical twins.

The sample was CD8+ T cells sorted from blood. These receptor sequences come from a woman younger than 35 in good health. CDR3s include the opening cysteine and the closing phenylalanine or tryptophan. The order of the fields is CDR3 protein, CDR3 DNA, clone size, CDR3 length, J gene, V gene, D gene. D genes are given only for firm matches. Some rows mark clone size as missing; the rest say once, few, many or name a class of expanded clone.

CDR3: CASSLPRDEQYF
DNA: TGTGCCAGCAGTTTACCGAGGGACGAGCAGTACTTC
size: .
length: 12
J: TRBJ2-7
V: TRBV27
D: .

CDR3: CASSVAGDDEQYF
DNA: TGTGCCAGCAGCGTGGCGGGAGATGACGAGCAGTACTTC
size: .
length: 13
J: TRBJ2-7
V: TRBV7-8
D: TRBD2

CDR3: CASSLSPGGPPEQYF
DNA: TGTGCCAGCAGTTTATCCCCGGGAGGTCCCCCCGAGCAGTACTTC
size: .
length: 15
J: TRBJ2-7
V: TRBV27
D: TRBD2

CDR3: CASSSGNSSSYNEQFF
DNA: TGTGCCAGCAGCTCCGGTAACAGTTCCTCCTACAATGAGCAGTTCTTC
size: .
length: 16
J: TRBJ2-1
V: TRBV7-9
D: .

CDR3: CASSLVSAGDEQYF
DNA: TGTGCCAGCAGTTTGGTATCTGCCGGGGACGAGCAGTACTTC
size: many
length: 14
J: TRBJ2-7
V: TRBV12-3/TRBV12-4
D: .

CDR3: CASSNRDYNEQFF
DNA: TGTGCCAGCAGCAACCGGGACTACAATGAGCAGTTCTTC
size: .
length: 13
J: TRBJ2-1
V: TRBV9
D: .

CDR3: CASSYATEVGELFF
DNA: TGTGCCAGCAGTTATGCAACGGAGGTCGGGGAGCTGTTTTTT
size: few
length: 14
J: TRBJ2-2
V: TRBV6-5
D: .

CDR3: CASSLEGQARGETQYF
DNA: TGTGCCAGCAGCTTAGAGGGACAGGCTCGTGGGGAGACCCAGTACTTC
size: .
length: 16
J: TRBJ2-5
V: TRBV7-9
D: TRBD1

CDR3: CATSDFGETQYF
DNA: TGTGCCACCAGTGATTTCGGGGAGACCCAGTACTTC
size: .
length: 12
J: TRBJ2-5
V: TRBV24-1
D: .

CDR3: CASSHDRDSNQPQHF
DNA: TGTGCCAGCAGTCACGACCGGGATAGCAATCAGCCCCAGCATTTT
size: .
length: 15
J: TRBJ1-5
V: TRBV12-3/TRBV12-4
D: .

CDR3: CASSVTEIRYEQYF
DNA: TGTGCCAGCAGTGTGACGGAGATTCGCTACGAGCAGTACTTC
size: .
length: 14
J: TRBJ2-7
V: TRBV28
D: .

CDR3: CASSDSIGGAETQYF
DNA: TGCGCCAGCAGTGATAGTATCGGTGGGGCGGAGACCCAGTACTTC
size: many
length: 15
J: TRBJ2-5
V: TRBV10-1
D: .

CDR3: CSANPPSGILYEQYF
DNA: TGCAGTGCTAACCCCCCTAGCGGGATTCTCTACGAGCAGTACTTC
size: few
length: 15
J: TRBJ2-7
V: TRBV20-1
D: TRBD2

CDR3: CASSRGGGRETQYF
DNA: TGTGCCAGCAGCCGAGGAGGGGGACGGGAGACCCAGTACTTC
size: few
length: 14
J: TRBJ2-5
V: TRBV14
D: .

CDR3: CASSFSRIQYF
DNA: TGTGCCAGCAGCTTCTCTAGGATTCAGTACTTC
size: few
length: 11
J: TRBJ2-4
V: TRBV7-2
D: .

CDR3: CASSLLSPGLAGEQFF
DNA: TGTGCCAGCAGTTTATTATCCCCCGGACTAGCGGGGGAGCAGTTCTTC
size: .
length: 16
J: TRBJ2-1
V: TRBV28
D: TRBD2

CDR3: CSARFVDTQYF
DNA: TGCAGTGCTAGATTTGTAGATACGCAGTATTTT
size: few
length: 11
J: TRBJ2-3
V: TRBV20-1
D: .

CDR3: CARETSGKDYEQYF
DNA: TGTGCCAGAGAGACTAGCGGGAAAGACTACGAGCAGTACTTC
size: .
length: 14
J: TRBJ2-7
V: TRBV2
D: TRBD2

CDR3: CASRTRDYKGNTIYF
DNA: TGTGCCAGCAGAACCCGGGACTATAAAGGAAACACCATATATTTT
size: .
length: 15
J: TRBJ1-3
V: TRBV12-3/TRBV12-4
D: .

CDR3: CASSQGEGYRSTEAFF
DNA: TGCGCCAGCAGCCAAGGGGAAGGGTATCGGAGTACTGAAGCTTTCTTT
size: many
length: 16
J: TRBJ1-1
V: TRBV4-1
D: .

CDR3: CSARRDRGVKNIQYF
DNA: TGCAGTGCACGGCGAGACAGGGGCGTAAAAAACATTCAGTACTTC
size: .
length: 15
J: TRBJ2-4
V: TRBV20-1
D: TRBD1

CDR3: CASSLSSGGVTNEQFF
DNA: TGCGCCAGCAGCTTGAGTAGCGGGGGGGTGACAAATGAGCAGTTCTTC
size: .
length: 16
J: TRBJ2-1
V: TRBV5-1
D: TRBD2

CDR3: CASSLANKPGGGNNEQFF
DNA: TGTGCCAGCAGCTTAGCGAACAAACCGGGCGGGGGGAACAATGAGCAGTTCTTC
size: .
length: 18
J: TRBJ2-1
V: TRBV7-6
D: TRBD2

CDR3: CASTPGTGTSGASTDTQYF
DNA: TGTGCCAGCACTCCCGGGACAGGGACTAGCGGGGCAAGCACAGATACGCAGTATTTT
size: .
length: 19
J: TRBJ2-3
V: TRBV12-3/TRBV12-4
D: TRBD2

CDR3: CASSIALAGLSYNEQFF
DNA: TGTGCCAGTAGTATAGCACTAGCGGGACTCTCCTACAATGAGCAGTTCTTC
size: .
length: 17
J: TRBJ2-1
V: TRBV19
D: TRBD2

CDR3: CATNGGAPSSYNEQFF
DNA: TGTGCCACCAACGGGGGGGCCCCGAGCTCCTACAATGAGCAGTTCTTC
size: .
length: 16
J: TRBJ2-1
V: TRBV15
D: TRBD2

CDR3: CASSLEMGTHYNEQFF
DNA: TGTGCCAGCAGCTTAGAAATGGGGACACACTACAATGAGCAGTTCTTC
size: many
length: 16
J: TRBJ2-1
V: TRBV7-7
D: .

CDR3: CASSLYYSAGALDTQYF
DNA: TGTGCCAGCAGTCTATACTACTCAGCGGGGGCCCTAGATACGCAGTATTTT
size: .
length: 17
J: TRBJ2-3
V: TRBV28
D: TRBD2

CDR3: CASSQIKQGGTDTQYF
DNA: TGTGCCAGCAGCCAAATCAAACAGGGTGGCACAGATACGCAGTATTTT
size: .
length: 16
J: TRBJ2-3
V: TRBV5-5
D: .

CDR3: CSVEGGRVYNEQFF
DNA: TGCAGCGTTGAGGGTGGGAGGGTATACAATGAGCAGTTCTTC
size: many
length: 14
J: TRBJ2-1
V: TRBV29-1
D: TRBD2

CDR3: CASRRQGANTGELFF
DNA: TGCGCCAGCAGGCGACAGGGTGCGAACACCGGGGAGCTGTTTTTT
size: .
length: 15
J: TRBJ2-2
V: TRBV4-1
D: TRBD1

CDR3: CASSLAQGFGQETQYF
DNA: TGTGCCAGCAGCCTAGCACAGGGGTTTGGCCAAGAGACCCAGTACTTC
size: .
length: 16
J: TRBJ2-5
V: TRBV7-9
D: TRBD1

CDR3: CSVPRQPLQETQYF
DNA: TGCAGCGTTCCCCGACAGCCTCTCCAAGAGACCCAGTACTTC
size: .
length: 14
J: TRBJ2-5
V: TRBV29-1
D: .

CDR3: CASYPSGGYNEQFF
DNA: TGTGCCAGCTACCCCAGCGGGGGTTACAATGAGCAGTTCTTC
size: .
length: 14
J: TRBJ2-1
V: TRBV6-1
D: TRBD2

CDR3: CASSDGQGGSPLHF
DNA: TGTGCCAGCAGTGACGGACAGGGCGGTTCACCCCTCCACTTT
size: few
length: 14
J: TRBJ1-6
V: TRBV6-1
D: TRBD1

CDR3: CASSETRRHLQAFF
DNA: TGCGCCAGCAGTGAGACCCGTCGGCATCTCCAGGCTTTCTTT
size: few
length: 14
J: TRBJ1-1
V: TRBV10-1
D: .

CDR3: CASSSAPSGTDEQYF
DNA: TGTGCCAGCAGCTCAGCACCTAGCGGGACCGACGAGCAGTACTTC
size: .
length: 15
J: TRBJ2-7
V: TRBV7-8
D: TRBD2

CDR3: CAIGTGAYNEQFF
DNA: TGTGCCATCGGGACAGGGGCCTACAATGAGCAGTTCTTC
size: few
length: 13
J: TRBJ2-1
V: TRBV10-3
D: TRBD1

CDR3: CASSLEGSLEAFF
DNA: TGTGCCAGCAGCTTAGAGGGGAGTCTAGAAGCTTTCTTT
size: .
length: 13
J: TRBJ1-1
V: TRBV13
D: .

CDR3: CSARDSEDYYLYNEQFF
DNA: TGCAGTGCTAGAGACTCAGAGGACTATTACCTCTACAATGAGCAGTTCTTC
size: .
length: 17
J: TRBJ2-1
V: TRBV20-1
D: .

CDR3: CASSPFEGPYNEQFF
DNA: TGTGCCAGCAGTCCGTTCGAGGGGCCCTACAATGAGCAGTTCTTC
size: many
length: 15
J: TRBJ2-1
V: TRBV12-3/TRBV12-4
D: .

CDR3: CAIREEERSYEQYF
DNA: TGTGCCATCAGGGAGGAGGAAAGGAGCTACGAGCAGTACTTC
size: few
length: 14
J: TRBJ2-7
V: TRBV10-3
D: .

CDR3: CSVPGNYNEQFF
DNA: TGCAGCGTCCCCGGGAACTACAATGAGCAGTTCTTC
size: many
length: 12
J: TRBJ2-1
V: TRBV29-1
D: .

CDR3: CASTPHDNEQFF
DNA: TGTGCCAGCACCCCACACGACAATGAGCAGTTCTTC
size: many
length: 12
J: TRBJ2-1
V: TRBV7-2
D: .

CDR3: CSVEAWASGTNTGELFF
DNA: TGCAGCGTTGAGGCTTGGGCTAGCGGAACGAACACCGGGGAGCTGTTTTTT
size: few
length: 17
J: TRBJ2-2
V: TRBV29-1
D: TRBD2

CDR3: CASSSYRTTGNTIYF
DNA: TGTGCCAGCAGTTCATACCGGACTACTGGAAACACCATATATTTT
size: few
length: 15
J: TRBJ1-3
V: TRBV12-3/TRBV12-4
D: .

CDR3: CASSEEGGSYYGYTF
DNA: TGTGCCAGCAGTGAAGAGGGGGGAAGCTACTATGGCTACACCTTC
size: few
length: 15
J: TRBJ1-2
V: TRBV6-1
D: .

CDR3: CASSAHRDSNSPLHF
DNA: TGTGCCAGCAGCGCCCACCGGGACAGTAATTCACCCCTCCACTTT
size: few
length: 15
J: TRBJ1-6
V: TRBV7-6
D: TRBD1

CDR3: CASRKEAGHNEQFF
DNA: TGTGCCAGCAGAAAAGAGGCAGGGCATAATGAGCAGTTCTTC
size: few
length: 14
J: TRBJ2-1
V: TRBV6-1
D: .

CDR3: CACDGLRWANVLTF
DNA: TGTGCCTGCGATGGACTTCGCTGGGCCAACGTCCTGACTTTC
size: .
length: 14
J: TRBJ2-6
V: TRBV7-9
D: .

CDR3: CASSESVEGTPLHF
DNA: TGCGCCAGCAGTGAGTCAGTTGAAGGGACACCCCTCCACTTT
size: many
length: 14
J: TRBJ1-6
V: TRBV10-2
D: .

CDR3: CASSSQTQQGWVYGYTF
DNA: TGTGCCAGCAGCTCGCAGACACAACAGGGATGGGTCTATGGCTACACCTTC
size: few
length: 17
J: TRBJ1-2
V: TRBV5-5
D: .

CDR3: CASSFERGGHNEQFF
DNA: TGTGCCAGCAGCTTTGAGCGGGGGGGTCACAATGAGCAGTTCTTC
size: few
length: 15
J: TRBJ2-1
V: TRBV7-9
D: TRBD2

CDR3: CAISADSVNTEAFF
DNA: TGTGCCATCAGTGCCGACAGTGTGAACACTGAAGCTTTCTTT
size: .
length: 14
J: TRBJ1-1
V: TRBV10-3
D: .

CDR3: CASSLLAGRRSEQYF
DNA: TGTGCCAGCAGTTTGCTAGCGGGAAGGAGGTCCGAGCAGTACTTC
size: few
length: 15
J: TRBJ2-7
V: TRBV28
D: TRBD2

CDR3: CASSLTAYTRTDGELFF
DNA: TGTGCCAGCAGCCTCACCGCGTACACCCGGACAGACGGGGAGCTGTTTTTT
size: few
length: 17
J: TRBJ2-2
V: TRBV5-5
D: .

CDR3: CATSLDGGAGGYTF
DNA: TGTGCCACCAGCCTAGATGGGGGCGCCGGTGGCTACACCTTC
size: many
length: 14
J: TRBJ1-2
V: TRBV15
D: .

CDR3: CSATDRDRDITEAFF
DNA: TGCAGTGCTACGGACCGGGACAGGGATATTACTGAAGCTTTCTTT
size: few
length: 15
J: TRBJ1-1
V: TRBV20-1
D: TRBD1

CDR3: CASSPGLRSYNEQFF
DNA: TGTGCCAGCAGCCCGGGACTGCGTTCCTACAATGAGCAGTTCTTC
size: few
length: 15
J: TRBJ2-1
V: TRBV7-8
D: .